This is a list of T cell receptor beta chains from one sample in a study of T cells in Graves' hyperthyroidism and ophthalmopathy. Each CDR3 protein gets one entry after TCRdb re-called the multiplex PCR reads with MiXCR. The data contain over 650,000 distinct CDR3 sequences, approximately 16% of them seen just once; the ten biggest clones take up around 8%. Sequenced: blood. The receptors originated from a young man with Graves' hyperthyroidism. CDR3s include the opening cysteine and the closing phenylalanine or tryptophan. A D gene is named only where the DNA matches it firmly. Clone size appears in some rows only: once, few, many, or a class for an expanded clone.

V gene: TRBV27; D gene: -; clone size: many; J gene: TRBJ1-5; CDR3 DNA: TGTGCCAGCAGTTCAAGGGGGGACGACAATCAGCCCCAGCATTTT; CDR3 protein: CASSSRGDDNQPQHF
V gene: TRBV9; D gene: TRBD1; clone size: few; J gene: TRBJ1-4; CDR3 DNA: TGTGCCAGCAGCGTAGCAGTGGACAGGGAGTCTGCTAATGAAAAACTGTTTTTT; CDR3 protein: CASSVAVDRESANEKLFF
V gene: TRBV11-2; D gene: -; clone size: -; J gene: TRBJ1-6; CDR3 DNA: TGTGCCAGCGGACCTATGGGGGTGAATTCACCCCTCCACTTT; CDR3 protein: CASGPMGVNSPLHF
V gene: TRBV6-1; D gene: -; clone size: -; J gene: TRBJ2-2; CDR3 DNA: TGTGCCGGCAGGCTTGCTAGCACCGGGGAGCTGTTTTTT; CDR3 protein: CAGRLASTGELFF
V gene: TRBV7-2; D gene: TRBD2; clone size: many; J gene: TRBJ2-7; CDR3 DNA: TGTGCCAGCAGCCTCAACGTTCGACTAGCGGGAAACTCCTACGAGCAGTACTTC; CDR3 protein: CASSLNVRLAGNSYEQYF
V gene: TRBV2; D gene: -; clone size: -; J gene: TRBJ2-1; CDR3 DNA: TGTGCCACCATGGGGCAGTCCTTGAATGAGCAGTTCTTC; CDR3 protein: CATMGQSLNEQFF
V gene: TRBV9; D gene: TRBD1; clone size: -; J gene: TRBJ2-7; CDR3 DNA: TGTGCCAGCAGCGTCTACCGGGACAGGGCCTACGAGCAGTACTTC; CDR3 protein: CASSVYRDRAYEQYF
V gene: TRBV29-1; D gene: -; clone size: -; J gene: TRBJ1-2; CDR3 DNA: TGCAGCGTCGAGGACGGGGCGGGCTACACCTTC; CDR3 protein: CSVEDGAGYTF
V gene: TRBV6-2/TRBV6-3; D gene: -; clone size: -; J gene: TRBJ1-2; CDR3 DNA: TGTGCCAGCAGTACTCGGGGCGGTCGTTGGAGCGGCTACACCTTC; CDR3 protein: CASSTRGGRWSGYTF
V gene: TRBV19; D gene: -; clone size: few; J gene: TRBJ1-5; CDR3 DNA: TGTGCCACCCGTGGGGCTTATGGCAATCAGCCCCAGCATTTT; CDR3 protein: CATRGAYGNQPQHF
V gene: TRBV28; D gene: TRBD2; clone size: many; J gene: TRBJ2-3; CDR3 DNA: TGTGCCAGCAGTTCCTTGGGACTAGCCACAGATACGCAGTATTTT; CDR3 protein: CASSSLGLATDTQYF
V gene: TRBV20-1; D gene: -; clone size: few; J gene: TRBJ2-7; CDR3 DNA: TGCAGTGCGACCGGGACACCAGACTACGAGCAGTACTTC; CDR3 protein: CSATGTPDYEQYF
V gene: TRBV19; D gene: TRBD2; clone size: -; J gene: TRBJ2-1; CDR3 DNA: TGTGCCAGTAGTATACCGACTAGCGGGAGGCGGGGGTCTGAGCAGTTCTTC; CDR3 protein: CASSIPTSGRRGSEQFF
V gene: TRBV7-2; D gene: -; clone size: -; J gene: TRBJ1-4; CDR3 DNA: TGTGCCAGCAGCTTAGGGGGGTCAGGGAACGAAAAACTGTTTTTT; CDR3 protein: CASSLGGSGNEKLFF
V gene: TRBV6-2/TRBV6-3; D gene: -; clone size: many; J gene: TRBJ2-3; CDR3 DNA: TGTGCCAGCAGTCCCCCTCGGGGGCCAAAGCTTAGCACAGATACGCAGTATTTT; CDR3 protein: CASSPPRGPKLSTDTQYF
V gene: TRBV12-5; D gene: TRBD2; clone size: many; J gene: TRBJ2-3; CDR3 DNA: TGTGCTAGTGCCTGGGGACTAGCGGGAGATACGCAGTATTTT; CDR3 protein: CASAWGLAGDTQYF
V gene: TRBV19; D gene: -; clone size: few; J gene: TRBJ1-4; CDR3 DNA: TGTGCCAGTAGTATTGGAGGAACGGAAAAACTGTTTTTT; CDR3 protein: CASSIGGTEKLFF
V gene: TRBV27; D gene: TRBD2; clone size: -; J gene: TRBJ2-6; CDR3 DNA: TGTGCCAGCAGTTTATTCTGGGGGGGGAGCTCTGGGGCCAACGTCCTGACTTTC; CDR3 protein: CASSLFWGGSSGANVLTF
V gene: TRBV7-2; D gene: TRBD1; clone size: many; J gene: TRBJ1-4; CDR3 DNA: TGTGCCAGCAGCCCCCGACAGGGGGCGCGGGAAAAACTGTTTTTT; CDR3 protein: CASSPRQGAREKLFF
V gene: TRBV30; D gene: -; clone size: -; J gene: TRBJ1-3; CDR3 DNA: TGTGCCTGGAGGGGGGGGGTGACGAACGGAAACACCATATATTTT; CDR3 protein: CAWRGGVTNGNTIYF